The next 8 T cell receptor beta chains were all read from a single sample in a study of CD4 T cells in relation to SARS-CoV-2 and coronaviruses. Measured with immunoSEQ multiplex PCR; TCRdb has only the in-frame clones, and not every one. The data hold about 56,000 clones, with about 90% observed a single time. Sequencing was carried out using naive CD4+ T cells from PBMCs. The subset: naive CD4+ T cells isolated by negative enrichment. The source of these receptors is an adult with COVID-19.

The chain recombines TRBV2 with TRBJ1-4; TRBD1 matches at 8 bases. Germline-derived CDR1 and CDR2 are SNHLY and FYNNEI. The CDR3 is 14 amino acids. The junction had 7 bases not matched to a gene; V was cut back by 6 bases and J by 7 bases. CDR3 amino acids: CASSKTGGAEKLFF. CDR3 coding DNA: TGTGCCAGCAGCAAAACAGGGGGAGCTGAAAAACTGTTTTTT.

V gene TRBV28 combines with J gene TRBJ2-3, with 7 positions matching TRBD2. Per the germline V gene, CDR1 is MDHEN and CDR2 is SYDVKM. The CDR3 is 14 amino acids. The J segment lost 0 bases and the V segment lost 6 bases, leaving 3 bases of the junction unmatched. The CDR3 DNA follows: TGTGCCAGCAGGCGCGGGGGTAGCACAGATACGCAGTATTTT. Protein product: CASRRGGSTDTQYF.

The genes are TRBV14 and TRBJ2-7; possibly TRBD2 for D (7 bases). V lost 0 bases to trimming and J lost 2 bases, with 11 bases between them. Germline V gives CDR1 SGHDN, CDR2 FVKESK. This CDR3 region has 15 residues. CDR3 in amino acids: CASSQETGRAYEQYF. CDR3 sequence (DNA): TGTGCCAGCAGCCAAGAAACAGGGAGGGCCTACGAGCAGTACTTC.

The sample holds a few counts of this clone. The chain uses TRBV2 and TRBJ2-7; D gene unclear. The V and J ends lost 3 bases and 7 bases respectively, with 7 bases between them. Germline assignment: CDR1 SNHLY and CDR2 FYNNEI. This CDR3 region has 11 residues. The CDR3, as DNA: TGTGCCAGCAGTGATATGGGGGAGCAGTACTTC. This sequence encodes CASSDMGEQYF.

This chain uses TRBV5-1 with TRBJ2-2; a weak D match, TRBD2 (6 bases). Germline lookup yields CDR1 SGHRS and CDR2 YFSETQ. Trimming took off 5 bases at V and 6 bases at J, with 14 bases between the two ends. CDR3 size: 14 residues. The CDR3: CASSPGAGSGELFF. DNA of the CDR3: TGCGCCAGCAGTCCCGGGGCGGGGTCCGGGGAGCTGTTTTTT. The variable domain in full, with the rest retrieved from reference TRBV5-1 and TRBJ2-2, is KAGVTQTPRYLIKTRGQQVTLSCSPISGHRSVSWYQQTPGQGLQFLFEYFSETQRNKGNFPGRFSGRQFSNSRSEMNVSTLELGDSALYLCASSPGAGSGELFFGEGSRLTVL.

The rearrangement joins TRBV7-9 to TRBJ2-6; 7 nucleotides align to TRBD1. Trimming removed 1 base from V and 1 base from J; junction bases left unmatched: 4. Germline V gene lookup returns CDR1 SEHNR and CDR2 FQNEAQ (reference sequence). This CDR3 region has 17 residues. CDR3 in amino acids: CASSLGRGRSGANVLTF. In DNA form, the CDR3 reads TGTGCCAGCAGCTTAGGCAGGGGGAGATCTGGGGCCAACGTCCTGACTTTC.

CDR3 coding DNA: TGTGCCAGCAGCGTAGATGCAGGGCCACGGCAGCCCCAGCATTTT. It yields the protein CASSVDAGPRQPQHF. The chain is built from TRBV9 and TRBJ1-5; D is possibly TRBD1 (5 bases). V shed 0 bases and J shed 7 bases, with 14 bases lying between them. The CDR3 runs 15 residues. Germline CDR1 reads SGDLS; CDR2 reads YYNGEE.

V is TRBV25-1 and J is TRBJ2-7; D ambiguous. Germline V gene sequence: CDR1 MGHDK, CDR2 SYGVNS. This CDR3 contains 13 residues. V was cut by 0 bases and J by 3 bases, with 6 bases left in between. As DNA, the CDR3 is TGTGCCAGCAGTGAATATGGCCGCTACGAGCAGTACTTC. It codes for CASSEYGRYEQYF.